This T cell receptor (beta chain) appears in the sequencing data of a study of T-cell reconstitution after alpha-beta-depleted transplantation in children. Using unique molecular identifiers, the investigators prepared the TCRbeta library. TCRdb redid the calling of the PCR reads with MiXCR, one entry per CDR3 protein. Of about 900,000 distinct CDR3 sequences in the sample, about 31% are singletons; the top ten hold roughly 31%. The CDR3 loop spans 15 amino acids. After removal of 4 bases from V and 3 bases from J, the junction contained 6 bases not matched to a gene. The study, taken as a whole, reports: Approximately two months post-transplant, alpha-beta T cells reportedly originated from several hundred expanded graft clones. Newly produced T cells mostly accounted for T-cell counts and diversity one year post-transplant.

As to this clonotype: Antigen specificity is unknown.

The TCR comes from a boy less than two years old who had a stem cell transplant for SCID, so the T cells may come from the graft donor. Sequenced material: PBMCs, mostly from graft donor cells, taken 360 days after TCRalphabeta/CD19-depleted stem cell transplant. The V call is TRBV12-3 or TRBV12-4, the J call TRBJ2-3, with 8 bases identical to TRBD1. The CDR3 protein is CASSSQGALTDTQYF. The CDR3 DNA reads TGTGCCAGCAGTTCCCAGGGGGCGCTTACAGATACGCAGTATTTT.